One and the same sample provided the 22 T cell receptor beta chains below, sequenced in a study of technical replicates of blood from a handful of donors. Produced via immunoSEQ multiplex PCR; TCRdb's table is partial and in-frame only. Among about 44,000 clones, 95% to 97% were seen once, and the ten largest hold roughly 0.39%. Sequenced input: T cells isolated from PBMCs. The receptor source for this set is a human donor in good health.

This CDR3 is CASSSGQGGNQPQHF. The CDR3 nucleotides are TGCGCCAGCAGTTCTGGACAGGGGGGCAATCAGCCCCAGCATTTT. This rearrangement joins TRBV5-1 to TRBJ1-5, with TRBD1 identical over 10 bases. V trimming: 5 bases; J trimming: 2 bases; junction bases outside the gene matches: 4. The CDR3 is made up of 15 amino acids. CDR1 is SGHRS and CDR2 is YFSETQ in the germline V gene.

The J gene is TRBJ2-7, the V gene TRBV7-3; TRBD1 matches 8 bases. With V trimmed by 0 bases and J by 2 bases, 3 bases remained unmatched. The germline V gene encodes CDR1 SGHTA and CDR2 FQGTGA. This CDR3 spans 15 amino acids. CDR3 in DNA: TGTGCCAGCAGCTTAACCGGGACAGGCACCTACGAGCAGTACTTC. This encodes CASSLTGTGTYEQYF.

The chain has TRBV30 and TRBJ2-5, with D possibly being TRBD2 (6 bases). Germline V CDR1 and CDR2: GTSNPN, SVGIG (reference sequence). CDR3 length equals 15 residues. The V gene lost 3 bases and the J gene lost 5 bases, with 19 bases spanning the gap. CDR3 sequence (DNA): TGTGCCTGGAGGGCGGGACTCGCAGGAGGGGAGACCCAGTACTTC. This translates into CAWRAGLAGGETQYF.

The chain recombines TRBV5-6 with TRBJ1-3; D possibly corresponds to TRBD1 (5 bases). The CDR3 loop spans 15 amino acids. V was clipped by 3 bases and J by 0 bases, with 10 bases between them. Germline loops: CDR1 SGHDT, CDR2 YYEEEE. CDR3: CASSSTGFSGNTIYF. CDR3 coding DNA: TGTGCCAGCAGCTCTACAGGCTTCTCTGGAAACACCATATATTTT.

The chain uses TRBV6-5 and TRBJ1-5; D ambiguous. This CDR3 contains 15 residues. V lost 5 bases and J lost 4, with 15 bases in between. Germline values: CDR1 MNHEY, CDR2 SVGAGI. CDR3 region: CASSTHPLPNQPQHF. CDR3 DNA sequence: TGTGCCAGCAGTACACACCCCTTGCCTAATCAGCCCCAGCATTTT.

The chain has TRBV2 and TRBJ1-2; the D gene is possibly TRBD1 (6 bases). V shed 8 bases and J shed 2 bases, with 15 bases lying between them. Germline V CDR1 and CDR2: SNHLY, FYNNEI. This CDR3 has 14 amino acids. CDR3 region: CASLARDTNYGYTF. The CDR3, as DNA: TGTGCCAGCCTAGCCCGGGACACGAACTATGGCTACACCTTC.

V and J are TRBV10-3 and TRBJ1-5; maybe TRBD1 (6 bases). Trimming stripped 3 bases from V and 2 bases from J, with 17 bases between. The CDR3 runs to 17 residues. The V gene's germline CDR1 is ENHRY and CDR2 SYGVKD. CDR3: CAISDRGRGLGNQPQHF. The DNA for the CDR3 is TGTGCCATCAGTGATCGGGGCAGGGGCTTAGGCAATCAGCCCCAGCATTTT.

In its sample, this clone was seen once. The rearrangement links TRBV5-6 to TRBJ2-5, with D hard to call. The CDR3 sequence is 15 residues long. Trimming pared 0 bases from V and 0 bases from J, leaving 9 bases between. The germline CDR1 and CDR2 sequences are SGHDT and YYEEEE. CDR3 nucleotide sequence: TGTGCCAGCAGCTTGGCACTTCTGTACCAAGAGACCCAGTACTTC. It encodes CASSLALLYQETQYF.

This rearrangement joins TRBV28 to TRBJ1-1; 8 positions match TRBD1. Trimming removed 5 bases from V and 7 bases from J; junction bases left unmatched: 12. The CDR3 contains 15 residues. The germline CDR1 and CDR2 sequences are MDHEN and SYDVKM. This CDR3 reads CASSVSTGGEGEAFF. As DNA, the CDR3 is TGTGCCAGCAGTGTCTCAACAGGGGGAGAAGGTGAAGCTTTCTTT.

V and J are TRBV19 and TRBJ2-2; 14 nucleotides match TRBD2. The CDR3 contains 14 residues. Germline assignment: CDR1 LNHDA and CDR2 SQIVND (reference sequence). Trimming took 6 bases from V and 7 from J; bases not matched to a gene: 1. The CDR3 is CASRGLAGGGELFF. The CDR3 DNA reads as TGTGCCAGTAGAGGACTAGCGGGAGGCGGGGAGCTGTTTTTT.

This clone was seen more than once but under ten times. The J gene is TRBJ2-7, the V gene TRBV19, with 7 bases that match TRBD1. The CDR3 is made up of 15 amino acids. Per the germline V gene, CDR1 is LNHDA and CDR2 is SQIVND (reference sequence). Trimming at V came to 0 bases and at J to 5 bases, leaving 7 bases not matched to a gene. DNA for the CDR3: TGTGCCAGTAGTATAGATAGGCAGGGGGTCAACGAGCAGTACTTC. This codes for CASSIDRQGVNEQYF.

The rearrangement links TRBV6-4 to TRBJ2-5, with TRBD2 matching over 14 bases. Germline CDR1 is MRHNA and CDR2 is SNTAGT. The CDR3 loop spans 20 amino acids. Unmatched junction bases numbered 15, after V lost 6 bases and J lost 0 bases. CDR3 region: CASRRGQMGLAGEDQETQYF. The CDR3 bases are TGTGCCAGCAGGCGGGGACAGATGGGACTAGCGGGAGAGGACCAAGAGACCCAGTACTTC.

The rearrangement links TRBV5-8 to TRBJ2-2; maybe TRBD1 (5 bases). Trimming removed 1 base at V and 2 bases at J, with 9 bases between. Germline CDR1 SGHTS, CDR2 YDEGEE. The CDR3 totals 15 residues. This CDR3 is CASSLRGFNTGELFF. As DNA, the CDR3 is TGTGCCAGCAGCTTGAGGGGCTTTAACACCGGGGAGCTGTTTTTT. Together with reference TRBV5-8 and TRBJ2-2, the CDR3 gives the full variable domain: EAGVTQSPTHLIKTRGQQATLRCSPISGHTSVYWYQQALGLGLQFLLWYDEGEERNRGNFPPRFSGRQFPNYSSELNVNALELEDSALYLCASSLRGFNTGELFFGEGSRLTVL.

The V and J genes are TRBV5-6 and TRBJ2-5; 9 bases are shared with TRBD2. Germline loops: CDR1 SGHDT, CDR2 YYEEEE. The ends lost 4 bases at V and 7 bases at J; junction bases unmatched: 8. CDR3 length: 14 residues. The CDR3 DNA reads as TGTGCCAGCAGCGGAAGCGGGGGGCAGGTGACCCAGTACTTC. Protein product: CASSGSGGQVTQYF.

V and J are TRBV29-1 and TRBJ1-1, with D unclear. CDR1 is SQVTM, CDR2 ANQGSEA, per germline. The CDR3 has 11 amino acids. V was trimmed by 6 bases and J by 6 bases, leaving 11 bases between them. For the CDR3, the DNA is TGCAGCGTGAGCGAGGGTTCTGAAGCTTTCTTT. Translated, it gives CSVSEGSEAFF.

The J gene is TRBJ1-4, the V gene TRBV4-1; 8 positions match TRBD1. The CDR3 is made up of 19 amino acids. The V gene's germline CDR1 is MGHRA and CDR2 YSYEKL. Trimming removed 4 bases from V and 2 bases from J; junction bases left unmatched: 15. This CDR3 reads CASSPKRGQDPGTNEKLFF. The CDR3 region has the DNA TGCGCCAGCAGCCCGAAACGGGGACAGGACCCGGGGACTAATGAAAAACTGTTTTTT.

The J gene is TRBJ1-1, the V gene TRBV5-4; a possible D gene is TRBD1 (6 bases). Trimming cost V 4 bases and J 4 bases, with 14 bases left between them. Germline V gene lookup returns CDR1 SGHNT and CDR2 YYREEE (reference sequence). This CDR3 region has 14 residues. CDR3 nucleotide sequence: TGTGCCAGCAGCGCACAGGGTCTTAGCACTGAAGCTTTCTTT. Translated, it gives CASSAQGLSTEAFF.

The chain links TRBV19 to TRBJ1-1; 9 positions agree with TRBD1. The CDR3 is 15 residues long. Germline V gene data show CDR1 as LNHDA and CDR2 as SQIVND (reference sequence). Trimming at V came to 7 bases and at J to 1 base, leaving 7 bases not matched to a gene. This CDR3 is CASIRQGQGNTEAFF. The CDR3 DNA follows: TGTGCCAGTATCCGTCAGGGACAGGGGAACACTGAAGCTTTCTTT.

The V and J genes are TRBV7-3 and TRBJ2-2; possible D gene TRBD1, 5 bases. This CDR3 is built from 14 residues. Per germline, CDR1 SGHTA and CDR2 FQGTGA. The V end was cut by 6 bases, the J end by 1 base, with 9 bases between. The CDR3 DNA reads TGTGCCAGCAGTTTTGACAGGAACACCGGGGAGCTGTTTTTT. Its translation is CASSFDRNTGELFF. The variable domain in full, with the rest retrieved from reference TRBV7-3 and TRBJ2-2, is GAGVSQTPSNKVTEKGKYVELRCDPISGHTALYWYRQSLGQGPEFLIYFQGTGAADDSGLPNDRFFAVRPEGSVSTLKIQRTERGDSAVYLCASSFDRNTGELFFGEGSRLTVL.

The rearrangement joins TRBV5-1 to TRBJ2-4; a possible D gene is TRBD1 (6 bases). This CDR3 is built from 16 residues. V lost 2 bases to trimming and J lost 7 bases, with 19 bases between them. In germline, CDR1 is SGHRS, CDR2 YFSETQ. CDR3 protein: CASSLALGASRNIQYF. The DNA for the CDR3 is TGCGCCAGCAGCTTAGCCTTGGGGGCGTCGAGGAACATTCAGTACTTC.

The chain couples TRBV5-4 to TRBJ2-3, with 8 bases lining up with TRBD2. CDR1 and CDR2 from the germline V gene are SGHNT and YYREEE (reference sequence). V shed 5 bases and J 4 bases; nucleotides not matched to a gene: 9. This CDR3 region has 15 residues. The CDR3: CASSHTSGYSDTQYF. In nucleotides, the CDR3 is TGTGCCAGCAGTCACACTAGCGGTTATTCAGATACGCAGTATTTT. Based on the CDR3 plus reference TRBV5-4 and TRBJ2-3, the full variable domain is ETGVTQSPTHLIKTRGQQVTLRCSSQSGHNTVSWYQQALGQGPQFIFQYYREEENGRGNFPPRFSGLQFPNYSSELNVNALELDDSALYLCASSHTSGYSDTQYFGPGTRLTVL.

This clone came up once. The chain is built from TRBV30 and TRBJ1-3; the D is unclear. Germline V gene sequence: CDR1 GTSNPN, CDR2 SVGIG (reference sequence). CDR3 length equals 13 residues. With 3 bases removed from V and 4 bases from J, the gap between germline ends came to 10 bases. This chain's CDR3 is CAWSSTIGNTIYF. CDR3 nucleotides: TGTGCCTGGAGCTCTACCATAGGAAACACCATATATTTT.